Below, 22 T cell receptor beta chains from the same sample are listed, as sequenced in a study of blood T cells in healthy people across ages. Using a J-beta primer mix together with a sample-barcoded 5' primer, a second PCR was run for roughly 7 to 11 cycles. TCRdb re-derived calls from the 5' RACE reads in MiXCR, one entry per CDR3 protein. The sample shows 550,000 to 700,000 distinct CDR3 sequences, 27% of them seen only once. Sample: blood. These receptors were taken from a woman aged 70-85 years in good health.

This chain joins TRBV5-4 and TRBJ1-5; 7 nucleotides agree with TRBD1. V lost 4 bases to trimming and J lost 5 bases; unmatched junction nucleotides: 6. Germline loops: CDR1 SGHNT, CDR2 YYREEE (reference sequence). CDR3 size: 14 residues. CDR3 residues: CASSLTGRDQPQHF. The DNA of the CDR3 is TGTGCCAGCAGCCTGACAGGGAGGGATCAGCCCCAGCATTTT.

This clonotype was counted only a few times. The junction does not match germline at one end; this may be a read error. The V and J genes are TRBV5-1 and TRBJ2-2; 11 bases align to TRBD2. CDR3 length equals 16 residues. Germline V gives CDR1 SGHRS, CDR2 YFSETQ. Here the CDR3 DNA reads TGTGCCAGCAGTCTAGCGGGGGGCCAGAACACCGGGGAGCTGTTTTTT. Encoded protein: CASSLAGGQNTGELFF.

The chain is built from TRBV7-9 and TRBJ2-1; D could derive from TRBD1 or TRBD2 (5 bases each). V was pared by 5 bases and J by 7 bases, with 15 bases between. From germline, CDR1 is SEHNR and CDR2 FQNEAQ (reference sequence). The CDR3 spans 14 residues. CDR3 sequence: CASSPWGIRNEQFF. CDR3 DNA: TGTGCCAGCAGCCCGTGGGGGATTCGTAATGAGCAGTTCTTC.

The table lists this clonotype with a few counts. The gene calls are TRBV12-3 or TRBV12-4 and TRBJ1-3; D is unresolved. V lost 5 bases to trimming and J lost 9 bases, with 14 bases between them. The CDR3 loop spans 13 amino acids. Here the CDR3 DNA reads TGTGCCAGCAGTCCCCTAACCCGAGGCACCATATATTTT. The encoded protein is CASSPLTRGTIYF.

The chain links TRBV6-1 to TRBJ2-1; D uncertain. The germline V gene has CDR1 MNHNS and CDR2 SASEGT. There are 12 residues in the CDR3. Trimming cost V 2 bases and J 10 bases, with 9 bases left between them. For the CDR3, the DNA is TGTGCCAGCAGTGAATGGGTACAGGAGCAGTTCTTC. It is translated as CASSEWVQEQFF.

The V gene is TRBV12-5, the J gene TRBJ2-5; D perhaps matches TRBD1 (5 bases). The J call may be incorrect, as the DNA end agrees better with TRBJ2-7. The germline CDR1 and CDR2 sequences are LGHNT and FRNRAP. The CDR3 runs 17 residues. The CDR3 region is CASAQPRQPPSACEQYF. CDR3 coding DNA: TGTGCTAGTGCCCAGCCTCGACAGCCTCCTTCAGCCTGCGAGCAGTACTTC.

The J gene is TRBJ1-3, the V gene TRBV7-8; D is undetermined. Germline lookup yields CDR1 SGHVS and CDR2 FQNEAQ. The V end was cut by 5 bases, the J end by 0 bases, with 5 bases between. CDR3 length: 13 residues. The CDR3 loop reads CASSVSSGNTIYF. In DNA, the CDR3 is TGTGCCAGCAGCGTGAGCTCTGGAAACACCATATATTTT. The whole variable domain, remainder taken from reference TRBV7-8 and TRBJ1-3, is GAGVSQSPRYKVAKRGQDVALRCDPISGHVSLFWYQQALGQGPEFLTYFQNEAQLDKSGLPSDRFFAERPEGSVSTLKIQRTQQEDSAVYLCASSVSSGNTIYFGEGSWLTVV.

This clonotype was picked up a small number of times. One junction end does not reproduce the germline sequence, and a read error may be involved. The J gene is TRBJ1-2, the V gene TRBV7-2, with D hard to call. The CDR3 consists of 12 residues. Germline-derived CDR1 and CDR2 are SGHTA and FQGNSA. The CDR3 spells CASSWSRSGIAF. CDR3 DNA: TGTGCCAGCAGCTGGAGCCGCAGTGGTATAGCCTTC.

The chain is built from TRBV12-3 or TRBV12-4 and TRBJ1-4; a possible D gene is TRBD1 (5 bases). V lost 6 bases to trimming and J lost 8 bases, with 13 bases between them. The CDR3 is made up of 13 amino acids. CDR3 loop: CASRSSGGEKLFF. The CDR3 bases are TGTGCCAGCAGATCGTCCGGGGGGGAAAAACTGTTTTTT.

This chain connects TRBV5-1 to TRBJ2-3, with a possible D match to TRBD1 (6 bases). Germline CDR1 is SGHRS and CDR2 is YFSETQ. The CDR3 runs 14 residues. Trimming removed 5 bases at V and 0 bases at J, with 10 bases between. The CDR3 here is CASSSGESTDTQYF. As DNA, the CDR3 is TGCGCCAGCAGTTCAGGGGAAAGCACAGATACGCAGTATTTT.

This clonotype was detected only a few times. The chain has TRBV5-4 and TRBJ2-1; the match to TRBD1 covers 7 bases. The J segment lost 2 bases and the V segment lost 3 bases, leaving 5 bases of the junction unmatched. CDR1 and CDR2 from the germline V gene are SGHNT and YYREEE (reference sequence). This CDR3 has 15 amino acids. CDR3 residues: CASSYGTATYNEQFF. The DNA of the CDR3 is TGTGCCAGCAGCTACGGGACAGCTACCTACAATGAGCAGTTCTTC.

The V and J genes are TRBV12-3 or TRBV12-4 and TRBJ2-5, with TRBD2 identical over 7 bases. The V segment lost 10 bases and the J segment 2 bases; nucleotides outside the gene matches: 10. The CDR3 spans 14 residues. The CDR3 loop is CAIAGGVGQETQYF. The CDR3 bases are TGTGCCATCGCTGGGGGGGTCGGGCAAGAGACCCAGTACTTC.

V gene TRBV18 combines with J gene TRBJ2-5, with 9 bases identical to TRBD2. The germline V gene encodes CDR1 KGHSH and CDR2 LQKENI. The CDR3 consists of 17 residues. V lost 3 bases and J lost 5; bases outside the gene matches: 13. In DNA, the CDR3 is TGTGCCAGCTCACCGCCCCTGTGGTCGGCGGGAGGGGAGACCCAGTACTTC. Translated: CASSPPLWSAGGETQYF.

Only a few counts were recorded for this clonotype. The chain joins TRBV5-1 to TRBJ1-6; 10 positions match TRBD1. The CDR3 spans 13 residues. Germline V gene data show CDR1 as SGHRS and CDR2 as YFSETQ. V was pared by 4 bases and J by 9 bases, with 1 base of the junction left unmatched. The CDR3 here is CASSRTGGSPLHF. In DNA form, the CDR3 reads TGCGCCAGCAGCCGGACAGGGGGTTCACCCCTCCACTTT.

This clonotype came up a few times. This chain links TRBV28 with TRBJ2-4, with a tentative D call TRBD1 (5 bases). Trimming cost V 3 bases and J 0 bases, with 12 bases left between them. The CDR3 spans 16 residues. CDR1 and CDR2 (germline): MDHEN, SYDVKM. The chain's CDR3 is CASSLQGELAKNIQYF. CDR3 coding DNA: TGTGCCAGCAGTTTGCAGGGCGAACTAGCCAAAAACATTCAGTACTTC.

This chain links TRBV7-2 with TRBJ2-7; the D is unclear. Germline V gives CDR1 SGHTA, CDR2 FQGNSA. This CDR3 has 13 amino acids. V lost 5 bases to trimming and J lost 5 bases, with 13 bases between them. The CDR3 loop reads CASSPARQNEQYF. CDR3 bases: TGTGCCAGCAGCCCCGCTCGCCAGAACGAGCAGTACTTC.

This clonotype was picked up a small number of times. This chain connects TRBV7-2 to TRBJ2-5; no reliable D call. The CDR3 runs 17 residues. V was trimmed by 2 bases and J by 1 base, leaving 17 bases between them. CDR1 and CDR2 (germline): SGHTA, FQGNSA. The CDR3 loop is CASSLPRGPISQETQYF. The DNA of the CDR3 is TGTGCCAGCAGCTTACCCCGTGGACCGATCAGCCAAGAGACCCAGTACTTC.

Concerning this clonotype: One end of the junction does not line up with germline, which may come from a read error. The V and J genes are TRBV20-1 and TRBJ2-3; 10 nucleotides line up with TRBD2. CDR1 DFQATT and CDR2 SNEGSKA come from the germline V gene (reference sequence). The CDR3 sequence is 13 residues long. The CDR3 spells CSARAGGTDTQYF. The CDR3 DNA follows: TGCAGTGCCAGAGCGGGGGGGACAGATACGCAGTACTTT.

This clonotype was observed at least ten times. The chain recombines TRBV28 with TRBJ2-5; 15 nucleotides match TRBD2. The ends lost 4 bases at V and 8 bases at J; junction bases unmatched: 8. Germline values: CDR1 MDHEN, CDR2 SYDVKM. The CDR3 runs 16 residues. CDR3 DNA sequence: TGTGCCAGCAGTTCTCCCGGACTAGCGGGGGGGCATACCCAGTACTTC. This translates into CASSSPGLAGGHTQYF.

This sequence joins TRBV29-1 and TRBJ2-7; a weak D match, TRBD1 (6 bases). CDR1 SQVTM and CDR2 ANQGSEA come from the germline V gene. The V end was cut by 7 bases, the J end by 0 bases, with 16 bases between. The CDR3 length is 14 residues. In nucleotides, the CDR3 is TGCAGCGCGTCTATTTCAGGGGCCTCCTACGAGCAGTACTTC. Its protein product is CSASISGASYEQYF.

This clonotype occurred a few times. The chain recombines TRBV5-1 with TRBJ1-1; no firm D call. The V and J ends lost 8 bases and 4 bases respectively, with 21 bases between them. Looked up from germline, CDR1 is SGHRS and CDR2 is YFSETQ. The CDR3 sequence is 15 residues long. In DNA form, the CDR3 reads TGCGCCAGTCGGCCCGTCTACCAGGTAGCCACTGAAGCTTTCTTT. It is translated as CASRPVYQVATEAFF.

There are a few counts of this clonotype. The chain uses TRBV20-1 and TRBJ2-7; 7 nucleotides match TRBD1. Per germline, CDR1 DFQATT and CDR2 SNEGSKA (reference sequence). There are 13 residues in the CDR3. The V segment lost 2 bases and the J segment 3 bases; nucleotides outside the gene matches: 4. CDR3 in amino acids: CSARKGAHYEQYF. CDR3 nucleotide sequence: TGCAGTGCTAGAAAGGGGGCTCACTACGAGCAGTACTTC.